This T cell receptor beta chain was documented in a study of shared clonotypes between healthy human individuals. The protocol was immunoSEQ multiplex PCR, while the TCRdb copy is restricted to in-frame clones and leaves out a portion. The sample has roughly 1 million clones; around three quarters are singletons. Germline loops: CDR1 MNHEY, CDR2 SMNVEV (reference sequence). CDR3 length equals 16 residues. V was pared by 2 bases and J by 1 base, with 7 bases of the junction left unmatched. This clone showed up just once. This clonotype was sampled from a man aged 18 to 30 in good health. Some clones in this sample may be carry-over from other donors' samples. Sequences were obtained from memory CD4+ T cells from PBMCs. This sample's subset: CD45RA-negative fraction. The rearrangement joins TRBV27 to TRBJ1-1; TRBD1 agrees at 7 bases. Here the CDR3 DNA reads TGTGCCAGCAGTTTACGCAGGGGGTTGGGGAACACTGAAGCTTTCTTT. It yields the protein CASSLRRGLGNTEAFF.